A selection of T cell receptor beta chains follows, all from one sample in a study of radiotherapy plus CTLA-4 blockade in lung cancer. Data came from immunoSEQ multiplex PCR; TCRdb stores just in-frame clones and leaves some out. The sample yields 13,000 or so clones, around 80% seen once. Specimen: peripheral blood, collected from a patient treated with radiotherapy plus ipilimumab. The origin of the receptors is a human donor with non-small cell lung cancer that progressed on radiotherapy plus ipilimumab. The CDR3 runs from the conserved cysteine through the conserved F or W. D genes are given only for firm matches. Expanded clones get a size class; other rows say once, few or many, or leave the size out.

CDR3 DNA: TGTGCCAGCAGTTCAGGTCAAGAGACCCAGTACTTC
CDR3 protein: CASSSGQETQYF
V gene: TRBV7-9
D gene: .
J gene: TRBJ2-5
clone size: .

CDR3 DNA: TGTGCCAGCAAACGGGCTAGCGGGGGGATCGGAGATACGCAGTATTTT
CDR3 protein: CASKRASGGIGDTQYF
V gene: TRBV7-6
D gene: TRBD2
J gene: TRBJ2-3
clone size: .

CDR3 DNA: TGTGCCAGCAGCTTAGGGGAGAATCAGCCCCAGCATTTT
CDR3 protein: CASSLGENQPQHF
V gene: TRBV7-3
D gene: .
J gene: TRBJ1-5
clone size: .

CDR3 DNA: TGTGCCAGCAGCTTTAGCGTTTTGGGGGGGGCTAAGCACGAGCAGTACTTC
CDR3 protein: CASSFSVLGGAKHEQYF
V gene: TRBV7-2
D gene: .
J gene: TRBJ2-7
clone size: .

CDR3 DNA: TGTGCCAGCAGCCCCGGGGGTGGGCCCCAGCATTTT
CDR3 protein: CASSPGGGPQHF
V gene: TRBV27
D gene: .
J gene: TRBJ1-5
clone size: .

CDR3 DNA: TGTGCCAGCAGCTTAGCGGGGGGGTACAATGAGCAGTTCTTC
CDR3 protein: CASSLAGGYNEQFF
V gene: TRBV7-2
D gene: TRBD2
J gene: TRBJ2-1
clone size: few

CDR3 DNA: TGTGCCAGCAGTCGGGTTCAGGGTGGTTGGGCTGAAGCTTTCTTT
CDR3 protein: CASSRVQGGWAEAFF
V gene: TRBV27
D gene: .
J gene: TRBJ1-1
clone size: .

CDR3 DNA: TGTGCCAGTAAGACAGGGCCGGTAGGCGAGCAGTACTTC
CDR3 protein: CASKTGPVGEQYF
V gene: TRBV19
D gene: TRBD1
J gene: TRBJ2-7
clone size: .

CDR3 DNA: TGTGCCAGCAGCTTAGGAACGAGCTCTGGAAACACCATATATTTT
CDR3 protein: CASSLGTSSGNTIYF
V gene: TRBV11-2
D gene: .
J gene: TRBJ1-3
clone size: .

CDR3 DNA: TGTGCCAGCAGCCAAGGGGCTAGCGGGGGCCTCCGGGATAGGGATGAGCAGTTCTTC
CDR3 protein: CASSQGASGGLRDRDEQFF
V gene: TRBV4-2
D gene: TRBD2
J gene: TRBJ2-1
clone size: few

CDR3 DNA: TGCGCCAGCAGTGAGCGGGACAGGGGGTTCTACGAGCAGTACTTC
CDR3 protein: CASSERDRGFYEQYF
V gene: TRBV10-1
D gene: TRBD1
J gene: TRBJ2-7
clone size: .

CDR3 DNA: TGCGCCAGCAGCTTGGAACAGACCTACGAGCAGTACTTC
CDR3 protein: CASSLEQTYEQYF
V gene: TRBV5-1
D gene: .
J gene: TRBJ2-7
clone size: .

CDR3 DNA: TGTGCCAGCAGTTACCGACACTCCGAGGGAGCTTTCTTT
CDR3 protein: CASSYRHSEGAFF
V gene: TRBV6-5
D gene: .
J gene: TRBJ1-1
clone size: .

CDR3 DNA: TGTGCCAGCAGCCCCTCCGGGACAGTTGATGAGCCCCTCCACTTT
CDR3 protein: CASSPSGTVDEPLHF
V gene: TRBV6-6
D gene: TRBD1
J gene: TRBJ1-6
clone size: few

CDR3 DNA: TGTGCCAGCAGCCGCGGACAGGGGGTGAATCAGCCCCAGCATTTT
CDR3 protein: CASSRGQGVNQPQHF
V gene: TRBV9
D gene: TRBD1
J gene: TRBJ1-5
clone size: .

CDR3 DNA: TGTGCCAGCAGCTTGGTTCTAGCGGGTTCTAGCACAGATACGCAGTATTTT
CDR3 protein: CASSLVLAGSSTDTQYF
V gene: TRBV5-4
D gene: TRBD2
J gene: TRBJ2-3
clone size: .

CDR3 DNA: TGCGCCAGCAGCCAAGATGGGGGGGCCGGGGAGCTGTTTTTT
CDR3 protein: CASSQDGGAGELFF
V gene: TRBV4-3
D gene: TRBD2
J gene: TRBJ2-2
clone size: .

CDR3 DNA: TGTGCCAGCAGTGCGTCCCCTGGGGGGGCTGAAGCTTTCTTT
CDR3 protein: CASSASPGGAEAFF
V gene: TRBV6-1
D gene: .
J gene: TRBJ1-1
clone size: .

CDR3 DNA: TGCAGCGTTGCAGCCTATCCCCCACATGAGCAGTTCTTC
CDR3 protein: CSVAAYPPHEQFF
V gene: TRBV29-1
D gene: .
J gene: TRBJ2-1
clone size: .

CDR3 DNA: TGTGCCAGCAGCCGGGACAGGGGGCATGAAAAACTGTTTTTT
CDR3 protein: CASSRDRGHEKLFF
V gene: TRBV11-2
D gene: TRBD1
J gene: TRBJ1-4
clone size: once

CDR3 DNA: TGCGCCAGCAGCCAAGATAGGGACAGGGAGAATTCACCCCTCCACTTT
CDR3 protein: CASSQDRDRENSPLHF
V gene: TRBV4-1
D gene: TRBD1
J gene: TRBJ1-6
clone size: .

CDR3 DNA: TGTGCCAGCAGCTTAACCGACAGGTTGTGGATAGATGGCTACACCTTC
CDR3 protein: CASSLTDRLWIDGYTF
V gene: TRBV7-8
D gene: .
J gene: TRBJ1-2
clone size: .

CDR3 DNA: TGTGCCAGCAGCCCTTCCGGGACAAGCATCTATGGCTACACCTTC
CDR3 protein: CASSPSGTSIYGYTF
V gene: TRBV6-5
D gene: .
J gene: TRBJ1-2
clone size: .

CDR3 DNA: TGTGCCAGCTGCCGGACAGAAAATTCACCCCTCCACTTT
CDR3 protein: CASCRTENSPLHF
V gene: TRBV2
D gene: .
J gene: TRBJ1-6
clone size: once

CDR3 DNA: TGTGCCAGCAGCTTGGCCGGGTCGGGGGGGCCTGGGAAGACCCAGTACTTC
CDR3 protein: CASSLAGSGGPGKTQYF
V gene: TRBV5-4
D gene: TRBD2
J gene: TRBJ2-5
clone size: .

CDR3 DNA: TGTGCCAGCAGCTTAGAACCAGGGACCTACGAGCAGTACTTC
CDR3 protein: CASSLEPGTYEQYF
V gene: TRBV7-8
D gene: .
J gene: TRBJ2-7
clone size: .

CDR3 DNA: TGTGCCAGCAGCTTAGGTAGCGGGGGGGCCAGCCCCCACGAGCAGTACTTC
CDR3 protein: CASSLGSGGASPHEQYF
V gene: TRBV7-6
D gene: TRBD2
J gene: TRBJ2-7
clone size: .